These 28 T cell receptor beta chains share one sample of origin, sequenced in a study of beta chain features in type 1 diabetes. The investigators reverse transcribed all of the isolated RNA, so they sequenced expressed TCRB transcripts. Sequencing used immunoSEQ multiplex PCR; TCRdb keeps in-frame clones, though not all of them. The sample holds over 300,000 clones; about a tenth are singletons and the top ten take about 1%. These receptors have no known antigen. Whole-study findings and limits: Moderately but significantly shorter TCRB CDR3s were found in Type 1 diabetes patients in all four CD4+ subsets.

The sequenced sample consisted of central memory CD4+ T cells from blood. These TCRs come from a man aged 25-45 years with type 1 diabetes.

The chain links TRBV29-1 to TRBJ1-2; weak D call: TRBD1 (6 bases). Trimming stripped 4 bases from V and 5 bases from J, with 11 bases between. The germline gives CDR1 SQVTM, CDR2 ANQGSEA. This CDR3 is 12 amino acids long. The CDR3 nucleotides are TGCAGCGTTGGGGACACGGTTTATGGCTACACCTTC. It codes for CSVGDTVYGYTF.

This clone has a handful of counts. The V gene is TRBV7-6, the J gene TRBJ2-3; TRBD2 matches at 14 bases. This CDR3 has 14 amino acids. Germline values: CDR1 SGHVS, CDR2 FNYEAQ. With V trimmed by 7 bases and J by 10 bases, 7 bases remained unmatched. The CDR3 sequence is CASTLTSGGAAQYF. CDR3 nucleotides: TGTGCCAGCACCCTGACTAGCGGGGGGGCCGCGCAGTATTTT.

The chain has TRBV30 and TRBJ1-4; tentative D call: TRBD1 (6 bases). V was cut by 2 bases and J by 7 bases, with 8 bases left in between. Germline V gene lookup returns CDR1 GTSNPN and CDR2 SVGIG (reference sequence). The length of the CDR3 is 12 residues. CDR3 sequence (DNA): TGTGCCTGGAGTCCACAGGGTGAAAAACTGTTTTTT. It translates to CAWSPQGEKLFF.

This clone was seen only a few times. The CDR3, as DNA: TGCGCCAGCAGTGAGCTCGTGAGAAATTCACCCCTCCACTTT. Its translation: CASSELVRNSPLHF. The rearrangement links TRBV10-2 to TRBJ1-6; D uncertain. Germline loops: CDR1 WSHSY, CDR2 SAAADI. The V end lost 2 bases, the J end lost 7 bases, and 9 bases lay between the germline ends. The CDR3 consists of 14 residues.

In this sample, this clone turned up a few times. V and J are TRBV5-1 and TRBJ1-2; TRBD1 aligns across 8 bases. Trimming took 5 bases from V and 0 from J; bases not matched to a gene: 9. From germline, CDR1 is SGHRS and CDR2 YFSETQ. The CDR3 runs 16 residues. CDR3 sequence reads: CASSRDRSGANYGYTF. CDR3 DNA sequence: TGCGCCAGCAGTCGGGACAGGTCTGGGGCTAACTATGGCTACACCTTC.

Written as DNA, the CDR3 is TGTGCCAGCAGCACCGACAAACGAGAAGCTTTCTTT. Protein: CASSTDKREAFF. V usage is TRBV5-6 and J usage is TRBJ1-1; no clear D gene. Trimming shortened V by 4 bases and J by 8 bases, and 12 bases separated the two germline ends. This CDR3 has 12 amino acids. Per germline, CDR1 SGHDT and CDR2 YYEEEE.

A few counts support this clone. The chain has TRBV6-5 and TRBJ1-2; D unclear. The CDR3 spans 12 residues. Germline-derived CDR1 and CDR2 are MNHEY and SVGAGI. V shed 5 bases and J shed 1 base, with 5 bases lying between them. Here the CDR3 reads CASSAFNYGYTF. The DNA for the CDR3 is TGTGCCAGCAGTGCGTTTAACTATGGCTACACCTTC.

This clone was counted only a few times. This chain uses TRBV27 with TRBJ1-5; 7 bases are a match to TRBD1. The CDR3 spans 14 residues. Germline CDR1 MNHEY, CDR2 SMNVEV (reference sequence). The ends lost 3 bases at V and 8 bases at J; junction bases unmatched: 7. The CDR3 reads CASSFRGRAEPQHF. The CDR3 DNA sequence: TGTGCCAGCAGTTTCAGGGGGAGGGCTGAGCCCCAGCATTTT.

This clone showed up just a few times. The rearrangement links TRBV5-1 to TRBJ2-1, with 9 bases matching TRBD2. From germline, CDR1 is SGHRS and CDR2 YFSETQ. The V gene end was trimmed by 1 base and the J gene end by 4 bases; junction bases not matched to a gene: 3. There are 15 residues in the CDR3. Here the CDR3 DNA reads TGCGCCAGCAGCTTGCCAGCGGGGGGATACAATGAGCAGTTCTTC. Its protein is CASSLPAGGYNEQFF.

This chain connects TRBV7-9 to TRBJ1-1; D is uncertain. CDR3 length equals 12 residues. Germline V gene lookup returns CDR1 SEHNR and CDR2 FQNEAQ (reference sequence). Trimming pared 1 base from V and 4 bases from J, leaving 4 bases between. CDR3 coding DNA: TGTGCCAGCAGCTTAGATGCCACTGAAGCTTTCTTT. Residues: CASSLDATEAFF.

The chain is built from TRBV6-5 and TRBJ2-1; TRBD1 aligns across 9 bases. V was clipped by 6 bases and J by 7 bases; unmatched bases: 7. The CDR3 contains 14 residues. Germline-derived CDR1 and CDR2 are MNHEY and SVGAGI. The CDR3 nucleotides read TGTGCCAGCAGCTTGACAGGGGGAAGAAATGAGCAGTTCTTC. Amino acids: CASSLTGGRNEQFF.

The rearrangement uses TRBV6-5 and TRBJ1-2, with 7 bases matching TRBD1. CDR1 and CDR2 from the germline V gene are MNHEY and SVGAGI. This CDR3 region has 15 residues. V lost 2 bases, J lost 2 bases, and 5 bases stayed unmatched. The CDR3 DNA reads TGTGCCAGCAGTTACCTACCAGGGGGAAACTATGGCTACACCTTC. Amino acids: CASSYLPGGNYGYTF.

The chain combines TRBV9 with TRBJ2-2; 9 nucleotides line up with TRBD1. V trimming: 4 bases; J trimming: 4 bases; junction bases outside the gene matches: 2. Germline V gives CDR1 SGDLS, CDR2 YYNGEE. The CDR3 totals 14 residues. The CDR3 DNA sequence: TGTGCCAGCAGCCGGGACAGGGTCACCGGGGAGCTGTTTTTT. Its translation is CASSRDRVTGELFF.

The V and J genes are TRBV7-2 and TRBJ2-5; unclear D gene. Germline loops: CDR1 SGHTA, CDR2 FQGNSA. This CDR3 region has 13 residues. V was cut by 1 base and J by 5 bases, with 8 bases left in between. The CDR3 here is CASSLEYFETQYF. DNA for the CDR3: TGTGCCAGCAGCTTAGAATATTTCGAGACCCAGTACTTC.

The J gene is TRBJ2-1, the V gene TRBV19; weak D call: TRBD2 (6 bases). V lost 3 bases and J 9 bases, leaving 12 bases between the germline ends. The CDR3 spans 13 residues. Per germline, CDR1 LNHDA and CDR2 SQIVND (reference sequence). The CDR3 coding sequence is TGTGCCAGTAGTATGGGGGGAGGTATTGAGCAGTTCTTC. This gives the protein CASSMGGGIEQFF.

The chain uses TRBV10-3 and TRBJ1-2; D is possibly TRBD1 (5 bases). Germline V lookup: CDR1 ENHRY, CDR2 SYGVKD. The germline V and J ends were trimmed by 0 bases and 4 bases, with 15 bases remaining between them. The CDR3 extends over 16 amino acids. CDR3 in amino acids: CAISESQGSRSYGYTF. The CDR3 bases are TGTGCCATCAGTGAGTCTCAGGGCTCGCGTAGCTATGGCTACACCTTC.

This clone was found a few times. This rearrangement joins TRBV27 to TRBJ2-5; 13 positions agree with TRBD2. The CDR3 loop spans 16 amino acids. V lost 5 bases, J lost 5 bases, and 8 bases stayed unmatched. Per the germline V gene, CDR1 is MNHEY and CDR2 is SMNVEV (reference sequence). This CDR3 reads CASSPRTSGGGETQYF. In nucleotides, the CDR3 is TGTGCCAGCAGTCCCCGGACTAGCGGGGGCGGGGAGACCCAGTACTTC.

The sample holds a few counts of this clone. The CDR3 region is CASSLASAADTQYF. In DNA form, the CDR3 reads TGTGCCAGCAGCTTAGCCAGCGCAGCAGATACGCAGTATTTT. The chain has TRBV7-2 and TRBJ2-3; D is undetermined. V was shortened by 0 bases and J by 4 bases, with 8 bases between the two germline ends. The CDR3 consists of 14 residues. CDR1 and CDR2 from the germline V gene are SGHTA and FQGNSA. Filled out from reference TRBV7-2 and TRBJ2-3, the complete variable domain reads GAGVSQSPSNKVTEKGKDVELRCDPISGHTALYWYRQSLGQGLEFLIYFQGNSAPDKSGLPSDRFSAERTGGSVSTLTIQRTQQEDSAVYLCASSLASAADTQYFGPGTRLTVL.

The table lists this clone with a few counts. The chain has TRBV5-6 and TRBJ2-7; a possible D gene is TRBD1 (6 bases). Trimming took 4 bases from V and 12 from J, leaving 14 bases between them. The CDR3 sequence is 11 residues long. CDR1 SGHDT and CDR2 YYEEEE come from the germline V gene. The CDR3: CASSLRTDAYF. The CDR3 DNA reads TGTGCCAGCAGCCTTCGGACAGATGCGTACTTC.

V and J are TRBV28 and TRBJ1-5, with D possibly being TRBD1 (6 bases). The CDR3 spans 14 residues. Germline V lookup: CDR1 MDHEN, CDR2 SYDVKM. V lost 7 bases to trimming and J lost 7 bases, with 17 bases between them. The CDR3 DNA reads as TGTGCCAGCACCGAAGGGGGGGCACAACAGCCCCAGCATTTT. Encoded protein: CASTEGGAQQPQHF.

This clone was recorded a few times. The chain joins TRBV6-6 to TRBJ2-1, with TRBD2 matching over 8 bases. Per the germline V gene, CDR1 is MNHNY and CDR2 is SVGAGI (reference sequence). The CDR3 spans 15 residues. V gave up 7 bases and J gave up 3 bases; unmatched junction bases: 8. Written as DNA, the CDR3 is TGTGCCAGCACCTCCGGGACTAGGAGCTACAATGAGCAGTTCTTC. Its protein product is CASTSGTRSYNEQFF.

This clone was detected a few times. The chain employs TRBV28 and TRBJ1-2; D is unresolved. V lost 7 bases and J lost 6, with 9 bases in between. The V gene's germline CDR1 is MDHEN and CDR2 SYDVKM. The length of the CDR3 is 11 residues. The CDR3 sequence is CASNLRDGYTF. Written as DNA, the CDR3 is TGTGCCAGCAATTTGAGGGATGGCTACACCTTC.

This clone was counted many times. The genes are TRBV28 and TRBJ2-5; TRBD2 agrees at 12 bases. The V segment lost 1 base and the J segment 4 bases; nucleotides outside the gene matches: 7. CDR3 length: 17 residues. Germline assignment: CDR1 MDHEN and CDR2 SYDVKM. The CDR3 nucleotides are TGTGCCAGCAGTTTATCCCGTACTAGCGGGGGGTTAGAGACCCAGTACTTC. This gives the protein CASSLSRTSGGLETQYF.

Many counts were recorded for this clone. CDR3 coding DNA: TGTGCCAGCAGGGACAGGACGGGGAATCAGCCCCAGCATTTT. Its protein is CASRDRTGNQPQHF. The V call is TRBV28, the J call TRBJ1-5, with TRBD1 matching 7 bases. This CDR3 region has 14 residues. The germline CDR1 and CDR2 sequences are MDHEN and SYDVKM. Trimming at V came to 6 bases and at J to 4 bases, leaving 6 bases not matched to a gene.

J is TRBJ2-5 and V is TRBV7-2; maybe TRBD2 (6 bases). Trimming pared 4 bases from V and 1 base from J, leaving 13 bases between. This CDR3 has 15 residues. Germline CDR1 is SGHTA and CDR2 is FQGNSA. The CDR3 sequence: CASSSRESGQETQYF. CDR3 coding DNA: TGTGCCAGCAGCTCCCGGGAGAGCGGCCAAGAGACCCAGTACTTC.

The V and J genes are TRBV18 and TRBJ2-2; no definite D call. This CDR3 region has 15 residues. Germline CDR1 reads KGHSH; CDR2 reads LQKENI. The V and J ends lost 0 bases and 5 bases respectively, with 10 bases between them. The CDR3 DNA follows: TGTGCCAGCTCACCACCGATCGGTGGAACCGGGGAGCTGTTTTTT. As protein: CASSPPIGGTGELFF.

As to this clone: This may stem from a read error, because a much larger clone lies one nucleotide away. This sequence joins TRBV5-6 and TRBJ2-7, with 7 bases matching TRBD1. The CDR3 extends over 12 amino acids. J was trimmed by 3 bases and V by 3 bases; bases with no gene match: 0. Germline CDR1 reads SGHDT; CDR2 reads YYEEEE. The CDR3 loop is CASSWDSYEQYF. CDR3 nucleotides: TGTGCCAGCAGCTGGGACAGCTACGAGCAGTACTTC. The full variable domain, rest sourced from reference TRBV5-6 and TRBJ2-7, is DAGVTQSPTHLIKTRGQQVTLRCSPKSGHDTVSWYQQALGQGPQFIFQYYEEEERQRGNFPDRFSGHQFPNYSSELNVNALLLGDSALYLCASSWDSYEQYFGPGTRLTVT.

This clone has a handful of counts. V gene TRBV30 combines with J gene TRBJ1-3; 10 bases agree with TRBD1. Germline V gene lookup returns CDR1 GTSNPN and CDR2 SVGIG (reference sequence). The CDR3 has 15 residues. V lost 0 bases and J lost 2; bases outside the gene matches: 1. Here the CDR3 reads CAWSVGTGAGNTIYF. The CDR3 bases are TGTGCCTGGAGTGTCGGGACAGGGGCTGGAAACACCATATATTTT.